A selection of T cell receptor beta chains follows, all from one sample in a study of T-cell reconstitution after alpha-beta-depleted transplantation in children. TCRdb reprocessed the PCR reads via MiXCR and lists one record per CDR3 protein. The table lists around 450,000 distinct CDR3 sequences, 43% of them singletons. The starting material was PBMCs, obtained before TCRalphabeta/CD19-depleted stem cell transplant. The receptors here all came from a girl aged 2-10 years with aplastic anemia, due to receive a stem cell transplant. Each CDR3 is given with its conserved first and last residue. The D gene is left open where the match is weak. Expanded clones get a size class; other rows say once, few or many, or leave the size out.

clone_size | j_call | d_call | v_call | cdr3_nt | cdr3_aa
many | TRBJ2-2 | . | TRBV5-1 | TGCGCCAGCAGCTTGTTTCCGAACACCGGGGAGCTGTTTTTT | CASSLFPNTGELFF
. | TRBJ2-1 | TRBD2 | TRBV3-1 | TGTGCCGGCAGCCAAGGTCCTAGCGGGGGCTACAATGAGCAGTTCTTC | CAGSQGPSGGYNEQFF
few | TRBJ2-1 | . | TRBV27 | TGTGCCAGCAGTTTACTAACAACAAGGGGAATTAGGAATGAGCAGTTCTTC | CASSLLTTRGIRNEQFF
many | TRBJ2-3 | . | TRBV11-2 | TGTGCCAGCAGCCGTACTAAGACATCGCCCCTCACAGATACGCAGTATTTT | CASSRTKTSPLTDTQYF
few | TRBJ2-1 | TRBD2 | TRBV20-1 | TGCAGTGCCCCTGGACTAGCGGGGACTCACAGCTCCTACAATGAGCAGTTCTTC | CSAPGLAGTHSSYNEQFF
few | TRBJ1-1 | TRBD1 | TRBV11-2 | TGTGCCAGCAGCTTAACGTGGGGACAGGGGTTGAACACTGAAGCTTTCTTT | CASSLTWGQGLNTEAFF
. | TRBJ2-7 | TRBD2 | TRBV11-2 | TGTGCCAGCAGCTTAGACTTCGCCGGGACTAGCGGGAGTAGTAGCGAGCAGTACTTC | CASSLDFAGTSGSSSEQYF
. | TRBJ2-1 | . | TRBV7-2 | TGTGCCAGCAGCTCCGACCTACCTAATGAGCAGTTCTTC | CASSSDLPNEQFF
. | TRBJ2-2 | . | TRBV4-1 | TGCGCCAGCAGCGAAGTCACTAGCCCCCCCGGGGAGCTGTTTTTT | CASSEVTSPPGELFF
. | TRBJ1-5 | TRBD1 | TRBV4-1 | TGCGCCAGCAGCCCCGGACAGGGGCCCGGGCAGCCCCAGCATTTT | CASSPGQGPGQPQHF
few | TRBJ1-3 | TRBD1 | TRBV6-1 | TGTGCCAGCAGCGCAGCCGGGACAGCGCGTGTCTCTGGAAACACCATATATTTT | CASSAAGTARVSGNTIYF
many | TRBJ2-2 | . | TRBV20-1 | TGCAGTGCTGCGGACAGCGCGAACACCGGGGAGCTGTTTTTT | CSAADSANTGELFF
. | TRBJ2-5 | TRBD1 | TRBV6-1 | TGTGCCAGCAGTGAACACAGGGGGCTAGAGACCCAGTACTTC | CASSEHRGLETQYF
. | TRBJ2-2 | . | TRBV3-1 | TGTGCCAGCAGCCAAGATCGCGGCGATAACACCGGGGAGCTGTTTTTT | CASSQDRGDNTGELFF
. | TRBJ2-7 | . | TRBV28 | TGTGCCAGCAGTTCCCCAAGCGAGGGGTCCTACGAGCAGTACTTC | CASSSPSEGSYEQYF
. | TRBJ1-5 | . | TRBV27 | TGTGCCAGCAGTTTAGAAGGGTACGCTCAGCCCAAGCATTTT | CASSLEGYAQPKHF
. | TRBJ2-7 | TRBD2 | TRBV5-1 | TGCGCCAGCAGCTTGGGCCTAGCGGGATTCTACGAGCAGTACTTC | CASSLGLAGFYEQYF